Shown below are 30 T cell receptor beta chains from a single sample sequenced in a study of cytomegalovirus exposure and HLA in healthy donors. The PCR ran on 60 Vbeta and 13 Jbeta primers. The data were produced by immunoSEQ multiplex PCR, yet TCRdb's version contains in-frame clones alone and is incomplete. The sample carries some 180,000 clones, about 80% recorded once. Sequenced: PBMCs. The receptors originated from an older woman in good health and CMV-seropositive.

The genes are TRBV7-9 and TRBJ1-4; D might be TRBD1 (5 bases). The germline gives CDR1 SEHNR, CDR2 FQNEAQ (reference sequence). The V end was cut by 3 bases, the J end by 8 bases, with 10 bases between. The CDR3 is made up of 13 amino acids. The DNA for the CDR3 is TGTGCCAGCAGCTTGCAGGGCCGAGAAAAACTGTTTTTT. Amino acid sequence: CASSLQGREKLFF.

In nucleotides, the CDR3 is TGTGCCAGCAGCCCCCGGGACAGGAGGGGCTACACCTTC. It codes for CASSPRDRRGYTF. J is TRBJ1-2 and V is TRBV5-4, with 8 bases aligning to TRBD1. The V and J ends lost 4 bases and 8 bases, in that order; junction bases with no gene match: 7. Germline V gives CDR1 SGHNT, CDR2 YYREEE (reference sequence). CDR3 length: 13 amino acids.

The chain recombines TRBV28 with TRBJ2-1; 12 bases agree with TRBD2. CDR1 and CDR2 (germline): MDHEN, SYDVKM. V gave up 5 bases and J gave up 12 bases; unmatched junction bases: 14. CDR3 length equals 16 residues. In DNA form, the CDR3 reads TGTGCCAGCAGTCACCAGACTAGCGGGGGCCCCAGGGGGCAGTTCTTC. Translated, it gives CASSHQTSGGPRGQFF.

The chain couples TRBV5-6 to TRBJ2-1; D is possibly TRBD2 (6 bases). Germline CDR1 SGHDT, CDR2 YYEEEE. The V and J ends lost 0 bases and 9 bases respectively, with 10 bases between them. The CDR3 totals 13 residues. CDR3 region: CASSLGSAGEQFF. As DNA, the CDR3 is TGTGCCAGCAGCTTGGGGTCAGCGGGTGAGCAGTTCTTC.

This clone has only one observation. The J gene is TRBJ2-2, the V gene TRBV4-1; TRBD2 matches 7 bases. Per germline, CDR1 MGHRA and CDR2 YSYEKL. V lost 4 bases and J lost 3; bases outside the gene matches: 8. The CDR3 spans 16 residues. CDR3 nucleotides: TGCGCCAGCAGCCCTCACGGCGGGGGTTACACCGGGGAGCTGTTTTTT. Its translation is CASSPHGGGYTGELFF.

The chain carries TRBV2 and TRBJ2-5, with TRBD2 matching over 10 bases. V shed 6 bases, J shed 4 bases, and the junction held 14 bases outside the gene matches. The germline gives CDR1 SNHLY, CDR2 FYNNEI. The CDR3 is 17 amino acids. The CDR3 is CASRVRRLAGAGETQYF. The CDR3 DNA reads as TGTGCCAGCAGGGTTCGTCGTCTAGCGGGAGCAGGAGAGACCCAGTACTTC.

This chain joins TRBV10-3 and TRBJ2-7, with D possibly TRBD1 on 6 matching bases. The V end was cut by 5 bases, the J end by 0 bases, with 8 bases between. Germline assignment: CDR1 ENHRY and CDR2 SYGVKD. This CDR3 is built from 13 residues. The CDR3: CAISRQDSYEQYF. CDR3 nucleotide sequence: TGTGCCATCAGTCGACAGGACTCCTACGAGCAGTACTTC.

The chain is built from TRBV27 and TRBJ1-3; 8 bases map to TRBD1. The ends lost 4 bases at V and 3 bases at J; junction bases unmatched: 2. Germline assignment: CDR1 MNHEY and CDR2 SMNVEV (reference sequence). This CDR3 is built from 14 residues. CDR3 in DNA: TGTGCCAGCAGTTCCAGGGGGCTTGGAAACACCATATATTTT. Its translation is CASSSRGLGNTIYF.

This chain links TRBV6-6 with TRBJ1-1, with D unresolved. The CDR3 covers 13 residues. The V end was cut by 7 bases, the J end by 5 bases, with 14 bases between. Germline CDR1 and CDR2: MNHNY and SVGAGI (reference sequence). CDR3 amino acids: CASNPGVRTEAFF. The CDR3 nucleotides read TGTGCCAGCAACCCCGGAGTTCGGACTGAAGCTTTCTTT.

The rearrangement uses TRBV5-1 and TRBJ2-3, with 8 bases aligning to TRBD1. The germline V gene encodes CDR1 SGHRS and CDR2 YFSETQ. There are 15 residues in the CDR3. With 4 bases clipped from V and 6 bases from J, the junction kept 10 bases outside the gene matches. CDR3 nucleotide sequence: TGCGCCAGCAGCGGTAGGACAGGGACAAGGGATACGCAGTATTTT. It translates to CASSGRTGTRDTQYF. Using reference TRBV5-1 and TRBJ2-3 for the parts outside the CDR3, the full variable domain is KAGVTQTPRYLIKTRGQQVTLSCSPISGHRSVSWYQQTPGQGLQFLFEYFSETQRNKGNFPGRFSGRQFSNSRSEMNVSTLELGDSALYLCASSGRTGTRDTQYFGPGTRLTVL.

This chain joins TRBV10-3 and TRBJ1-1; D gene ambiguous. The CDR3 has 14 residues. Germline loops: CDR1 ENHRY, CDR2 SYGVKD. Trimming took 7 bases from V and 6 from J, leaving 18 bases between them. The CDR3 DNA reads TGTGCCATCAAGAACGGAGCACGGCCCGCTGAAGCTTTCTTT. Its translation: CAIKNGARPAEAFF.

The V call is TRBV21-1, the J call TRBJ1-3; no DNA check was done on the table's D call, TRBD1. TRBV21-1 represents a pseudogene. This CDR3 has 17 residues. In DNA, the CDR3 is TGTGCCAGCAGCAAAGACGGTGACAGGGAGAACCGAAACACCATATATTTT. Its protein product is CASSKDGDRENRNTIYF.

This chain joins TRBV6-1 and TRBJ2-7; 8 bases fit TRBD1. This CDR3 comprises 12 residues. The V gene end was trimmed by 11 bases and the J gene end by 1 base; junction bases not matched to a gene: 4. Germline lookup yields CDR1 MNHNS and CDR2 SASEGT. The CDR3 is CALRDRSYEQYF. DNA of the CDR3: TGTGCCCTACGGGACAGGTCCTACGAGCAGTACTTC.

V usage is TRBV7-9 and J usage is TRBJ1-2, with 8 bases identical to TRBD1. The CDR3 totals 14 residues. Per the germline V gene, CDR1 is SEHNR and CDR2 is FQNEAQ (reference sequence). Unmatched junction bases numbered 8, after V lost 3 bases and J lost 8 bases. This chain's CDR3 is CASSLGDRPRGYTF. For the CDR3, the DNA is TGTGCCAGCAGCTTGGGGGACAGGCCGAGAGGCTACACCTTC.

The chain has TRBV5-6 and TRBJ1-5; D ambiguous. The V end lost 0 bases, the J end lost 0 bases, and 7 bases lay between the germline ends. There are 15 residues in the CDR3. Germline V lookup: CDR1 SGHDT, CDR2 YYEEEE. CDR3 DNA: TGTGCCAGCAGCTTGGGTGACTATAGCAATCAGCCCCAGCATTTT. Translated, it gives CASSLGDYSNQPQHF.

This clone showed up just a few times. The chain recombines TRBV6-5 with TRBJ2-7, with 10 bases aligning to TRBD2. The CDR3 has 15 residues. Germline CDR1 and CDR2: MNHEY and SVGAGI. Germline trimming cut 4 bases from V and 6 bases from J; bases unmatched to any gene: 9. The CDR3 loop reads CASSSQRGGSSEQYF. DNA of the CDR3: TGTGCCAGCAGTTCCCAGCGGGGGGGTTCATCCGAGCAGTACTTC.

The V and J genes are TRBV18 and TRBJ2-7; D might be TRBD2 (7 bases). The germline V gene encodes CDR1 KGHSH and CDR2 LQKENI. This CDR3 spans 12 amino acids. Trimming left V 6 bases short and J 6 bases short, with 12 bases between. The CDR3 spells CASSQRGGEQYF. The CDR3 DNA reads TGTGCCAGCTCCCAAAGGGGGGGCGAGCAGTACTTC. The variable domain in full, completed from reference TRBV18 and TRBJ2-7, reads NAGVMQNPRHLVRRRGQEARLRCSPMKGHSHVYWYRQLPEEGLKFMVYLQKENIIDESGMPKERFSAEFPKEGPSILRIQQVVRGDSAAYFCASSQRGGEQYFGPGTRLTVT.

V and J are TRBV6-6 and TRBJ2-7, with TRBD1 identical over 12 bases. V was clipped by 6 bases and J by 0 bases; unmatched bases: 3. Germline V gene data show CDR1 as MNHNY and CDR2 as SVGAGI (reference sequence). The CDR3 is made up of 15 amino acids. CDR3 residues: CASRRDRGLSYEQYF. The DNA of the CDR3 is TGTGCCAGCAGGAGGGACAGGGGGCTCTCCTACGAGCAGTACTTC.

This chain joins TRBV27 and TRBJ1-5; 7 nucleotides match TRBD1. The CDR3 has 14 amino acids. Unmatched junction bases numbered 9, after V lost 8 bases and J lost 5 bases. The germline CDR1 and CDR2 sequences are MNHEY and SMNVEV (reference sequence). In nucleotides, the CDR3 is TGTGCCAGCGGGGTAGCGACAGGGTATCAGCCCCAGCATTTT. It codes for CASGVATGYQPQHF.

The J gene is TRBJ2-7, the V gene TRBV7-2; a weak D match, TRBD1 (5 bases). Germline V gives CDR1 SGHTA, CDR2 FQGNSA. V lost 1 base and J lost 0, with 10 bases in between. This CDR3 contains 15 residues. The CDR3 reads CASSLERGPSYEQYF. As DNA, the CDR3 is TGTGCCAGCAGCTTAGAAAGGGGCCCCTCCTACGAGCAGTACTTC.

The rearrangement joins TRBV18 to TRBJ2-5, with TRBD1 matching over 7 bases. The end of the DNA fits TRBJ2-7 better, so the J call may be wrong. The CDR3 totals 13 residues. Germline V CDR1 and CDR2: KGHSH, LQKENI. The DNA of the CDR3 is TGTGCCAGCTCATCCGGGACAGTATACGAGCAGTACTTC. Encoded protein: CASSSGTVYEQYF.

The chain recombines TRBV11-3 with TRBJ2-5; the match to TRBD1 covers 10 bases. The J segment lost 1 base and the V segment lost 4 bases, leaving 6 bases of the junction unmatched. The CDR3 consists of 16 residues. CDR1 is SGHNT and CDR2 is YENEEA in the germline V gene. The CDR3 DNA is TGTGCCAGCAGCTCGGGGGGACAGGGGACCCAAGAGACCCAGTACTTC. It specifies CASSSGGQGTQETQYF.

This chain links TRBV5-4 with TRBJ2-3, with a weak D call TRBD2 (5 bases). There are 14 residues in the CDR3. V lost 0 bases, J lost 7 bases, and 12 bases lay in between. Germline V CDR1 and CDR2: SGHNT, YYREEE (reference sequence). This CDR3 is CASSLAGSGYTQYF. The DNA for the CDR3 is TGTGCCAGCAGCTTGGCGGGCAGCGGCTATACGCAGTATTTT.

The CDR3 reads CASSLGAGYEQYF. The CDR3, as DNA: TGTGCCAGCAGCTTGGGGGCGGGTTACGAGCAGTACTTC. This sequence joins TRBV5-6 and TRBJ2-7, with D possibly matching TRBD2 (5 bases). The CDR3 sequence is 13 residues long. V lost 0 bases and J 4 bases, leaving 8 bases between the germline ends. The V gene's germline CDR1 is SGHDT and CDR2 YYEEEE.

This chain's CDR3 is CASSKGQGASEQYF. CDR3 coding DNA: TGTGCCAGCAGCAAGGGACAGGGGGCAAGCGAGCAGTACTTC. This chain joins TRBV5-6 and TRBJ2-7; 12 bases align to TRBD1. Germline V gene lookup returns CDR1 SGHDT and CDR2 YYEEEE. With V trimmed by 4 bases and J by 6 bases, 5 bases remained unmatched. The CDR3 has 14 amino acids.

V gene TRBV2 combines with J gene TRBJ1-5; 7 bases are shared with TRBD1. The CDR3 is 18 amino acids. Trimming removed 4 bases from V and 0 bases from J; junction bases left unmatched: 12. The germline gives CDR1 SNHLY, CDR2 FYNNEI. CDR3 nucleotide sequence: TGTGCCAGCAGTGCTGGTTTGGGACAGAGCTATAGCAATCAGCCCCAGCATTTT. Protein product: CASSAGLGQSYSNQPQHF.

The chain carries TRBV11-2 and TRBJ2-5, with 9 positions matching TRBD1. The CDR3 has 14 amino acids. Germline CDR1 reads SGHAT; CDR2 reads FQNNGV. The ends lost 6 bases at V and 6 bases at J; junction bases unmatched: 8. The CDR3 coding sequence is TGTGCCAGCAGTAGGGACAGGGCTGGGAAGACCCAGTACTTC. It translates to CASSRDRAGKTQYF.

The CDR3 DNA is TGTGCCAGCAGCTTAGCGGGGGCCAACGTCCTGACTTTC. As protein: CASSLAGANVLTF. This chain joins TRBV11-2 and TRBJ2-6; unclear D gene. V was pared by 1 base and J by 4 bases, with 2 bases between. This CDR3 has 13 amino acids. The germline gives CDR1 SGHAT, CDR2 FQNNGV.

The genes are TRBV11-2 and TRBJ2-6, with TRBD2 identical over 9 bases. The trim removed 2 bases at V and 4 bases at J, leaving 6 bases unmatched. CDR1 is SGHAT, CDR2 FQNNGV, per germline. The CDR3 totals 17 residues. The CDR3 loop reads CASSLSLAGTGANVLTF. In DNA, the CDR3 is TGTGCCAGCAGCTTATCCCTAGCGGGGACCGGGGCCAACGTCCTGACTTTC.

A note on this clone: An end of the junction does not agree with germline; a read error may underlie this. This rearrangement joins TRBV6-1 to TRBJ1-3; weak D call: TRBD1 (6 bases). Germline V gives CDR1 MNHNS, CDR2 SASEGT. The CDR3 is made up of 16 amino acids. The CDR3 region has the DNA TGTGCCAGCAGTGACAGGGGAACAGGTGATAGAAACACCACATATTTT. It translates to CASSDRGTGDRNTTYF.